This record looks at one T cell receptor (beta chain) sequence and its context. Antigen: not known. The data derive from a study of shared clonotypes between healthy human individuals. Study findings and constraints: Of the naive CD4 clonotypes, approximately 5% were shared across several donors.

Produced via immunoSEQ multiplex PCR; TCRdb's table is partial and in-frame only. The sample lists fewer than 1.6 million clones, about 98.5% occurring once. The TCR sequence derives from a man aged 30 to 45 in good health. Material for sequencing was naive CD4+ T cells sorted from blood. Subset: CD45RA+ positively selected.

As DNA, the CDR3 is TGTGCCAGCAGCTTAGCTAGGCGGGGCCCTAGCACAGATACGCAGTATTTT. As protein: CASSLARRGPSTDTQYF. The chain has TRBV7-9 and TRBJ2-3, with D tentatively TRBD2 (6 bases). Germline CDR1 is SEHNR and CDR2 is FQNEAQ (reference sequence). V shed 0 bases and J shed 0 bases, with 13 bases lying between them. The CDR3 has 17 residues.